These T cell receptor beta chains were read from a single sample in a study of blood T cell repertoires in COVID-19. Data came from immunoSEQ multiplex PCR; TCRdb stores just in-frame clones and leaves some out. The sample yields roughly 350,000 clones, almost 90% seen once. The sequencing input was peripheral blood. The receptors originated from a woman in her sixties or seventies with COVID-19, enrolled during active disease. Each CDR3 is given with its conserved first and last residue. The D gene is left open where the match is weak. Clone size, where shown, is once, few, many, or a class for clones that have expanded.

v_call	j_call	clone_size	d_call	cdr3_nt	cdr3_aa
TRBV5-4	TRBJ1-1	NA	NA	TGTGCCAGCAGCTTGGACAGAACAAACACTGAAGCTTTCTTT	CASSLDRTNTEAFF
TRBV25-1	TRBJ1-2	NA	TRBD1	TGTGCCAGCAGTGCCACTCCGGGACAGGGGGCTACGGACTATGGCTACACCTTC	CASSATPGQGATDYGYTF
TRBV5-8	TRBJ2-7	NA	NA	TGTGCCAGCAGCTTGGCCCCGGTCCTCTCCTACGAGCAGTACTTC	CASSLAPVLSYEQYF
TRBV13	TRBJ2-1	NA	NA	TGTGCCAGCAGCCCTAACCCAGCTACAGGGCGATATTACAATGAGCAGTTCTTC	CASSPNPATGRYYNEQFF
TRBV7-9	TRBJ2-1	NA	TRBD2	TGTGCCAGCAGCTTATCGGGCGGCGGGGGGCATGGGCAGTTCTTC	CASSLSGGGGHGQFF
TRBV6-5	TRBJ1-2	once	NA	TGTGCCAGCAGGCTATCGGTCGGCTACACCTTC	CASRLSVGYTF
TRBV7-3	TRBJ2-2	NA	NA	TGTGCCAGCAGCTACACCGCGAACACCGGGGAGCTGTTTTTT	CASSYTANTGELFF
TRBV28	TRBJ1-2	NA	NA	TGTGCCAGCAGTCCATCGACAGTTTATGGCTACACCTTC	CASSPSTVYGYTF
TRBV5-6	TRBJ1-1	NA	TRBD1	TGTGCCAGCAGCTTGTATACAGGGGGGGACACTGAAGCTTTCTTT	CASSLYTGGDTEAFF
TRBV7-9	TRBJ2-7	NA	TRBD2	TGTGCCAGCAGCTTAGGAGCGGGGGGCCCCCACGAGCAGTACTTC	CASSLGAGGPHEQYF
TRBV5-4	TRBJ2-3	NA	TRBD1	TGTGCCAGCAGCCCTGGACAGGGTCGCACAGATACGCAGTATTTT	CASSPGQGRTDTQYF
TRBV9	TRBJ2-1	NA	NA	TGTGCCAGCAGCGTAGGGGAGCCTGCTGCCCCTGATGAGCAGTTCTTC	CASSVGEPAAPDEQFF
TRBV3-1/TRBV3-2	TRBJ1-1	NA	NA	TGTGCCAGCAGCCGTGGACGGGGAGGTACTGAAGCTTTCTTT	CASSRGRGGTEAFF
TRBV28	TRBJ2-3	NA	TRBD2	TGTGCCAGCAGACCAGTAGCGGGGGGGCCCACAGATACGCAGTATTTT	CASRPVAGGPTDTQYF
TRBV6-5	TRBJ1-5	NA	NA	TGTGCCAGCACCGAAGGAGGCCGGGGCAATCAGCCCCAGCATTTT	CASTEGGRGNQPQHF
TRBV12-3/TRBV12-4	TRBJ1-4	NA	TRBD1	TGTGCCAGCAGTCGGGACAGCGGAGAAAAACTGTTTTTT	CASSRDSGEKLFF
TRBV14	TRBJ1-2	once	NA	TGTGCCAGCAGCCAAGAAATGAGCTATGGCTACACCTTC	CASSQEMSYGYTF
TRBV7-9	TRBJ2-2	NA	TRBD2	TGTGCCAGCAGCTCACTAGCGGGGGGGCCCGACACCGGGGAGCTGTTTTTT	CASSSLAGGPDTGELFF